A single T cell receptor beta chain is shown here with its context. Its antigen target is currently unknown. Qualities for individual bases were not recorded, and no much larger clone is one base off. Genomic DNA was extracted from sorted cells for sequencing of the TCRbeta CDR3 region. The immunoSEQ Assay was used to sequence the TCRbeta CDR3 regions. The table comes from immuneACCESS by way of TCRdb, which keeps in-frame sequences with V and J called. Part of the clones is missing from these tables; in studies checked, under half for an unresolved V gene and the rest for unknown reasons. This sample comprises roughly 56,000 clones, about 82% of them detected only once. Of the sample, 3% to 4.5% is held by the ten largest clones. This record comes from a study of OX40 agonist ivuxolimab in advanced cancers. Describing the broader study: The costimulatory receptor OX40 (CD134) was targeted by ivuxolimab, a fully human IgG2 agonistic monoclonal antibody. Prior anti-PD-1, anti-PD-L1 or anti-CTLA-4 therapy was permitted, and checkpoint inhibitors had been received by 40% to 50% of dose-escalation patients. Intravenous ivuxolimab was administered to patients every 2 weeks at six dose levels: 0.01, 0.1, 0.3, 1.5, 3 and 10 mg/kg. The paper describes the monotherapy dose-escalation part (N = 52 patients) of the phase I trial of ivuxolimab. Of the approximately 50 dose-escalation patients, hepatocellular carcinoma was present in around 20, melanoma in some 15, renal cell carcinoma in 9 and head and neck cancer in 9. Partial responses occurred in three dose-escalation patients: two with cutaneous melanoma and one with hepatocellular carcinoma. The purpose of peripheral TCRbeta sequencing was to test whether ivuxolimab changed TCR sequence diversity and led to clonal T-cell expansion. In the dose-escalation cohort, around four fifths of patients were male, and the mean age was around 60 years, with a range of 23 to 79. Results and caveats for the whole study, not just this receptor: The antigen specificity of the clonally expanded peripheral T cells was not determined. Low levels of normalized T-cell clonal expansion were also seen in some nonresponding patients. Clonal expansion of both CD4+ and CD8+ blood T cells was observed from baseline to week 6 at doses 0.1 to 3.0 mg/kg. In the 0.1-3.0 mg/kg groups, partial responders had among the lowest normalized peripheral clonal expansion, particularly in CD8+ T cells. On average, CD8+ T cells showed more expanded clones than CD4+ T cells after ivuxolimab.

There are 17 amino acids in the CDR3, from cysteine to phenylalanine inclusive. Only the CDR3 part of the read is kept: 51 bases, read in frame from the first base. Looking up the germline V gene yields CDR1 SGHTA and CDR2 FQGNSA. Deletion took 5 bases off V and 2 bases off J, with a span of 20 bases between the germline ends. The trial excluded patients who had a history of autoimmune disease or who were on systemic immunosuppression. Peripheral blood for TCR sequencing was collected from all dose cohorts at baseline, on cycle 4 day 1, and on cycle 7 day 1. Samples came from an open-label, multicenter, first-in-human phase I dose-escalation trial of ivuxolimab. Adults with locally advanced or metastatic melanoma, renal cell carcinoma, hepatocellular carcinoma or head and neck squamous cell carcinoma were enrolled in the trial. Before TCR sequencing, CD4+ and CD8+ T cells were separately sorted from peripheral blood.

The sequence was collected from an adult with an advanced solid tumor such as melanoma, head and neck, liver or kidney cancer. The material was CD4+ or CD8+ T cells sorted from blood, obtained in a trial of the OX40 agonist ivuxolimab. The chain was built from TRBV7-2 and TRBJ2-3; tentative D gene TRBD1, with 7 bases matching. CDR3 protein: CASSPQLGGGATDTQYF. The nucleotides read TGTGCCAGCAGCCCCCAGCTCGGAGGGGGCGCCACAGATACGCAGTATTTT.